The 29 T cell receptor beta chains reported below all come from one sample, sequenced in a study of blood T cell repertoires in COVID-19. Produced via immunoSEQ multiplex PCR; TCRdb's table is partial and in-frame only. The repertoire holds 250,000 or so clones, with over 75% as singletons. The specimen was PBMCs or T cells enriched from blood (not recorded which). The receptor set was obtained from a woman aged 50 to 60 who had recovered from COVID-19.

This clone has only a few counts. The V and J genes are TRBV11-2 and TRBJ2-1, with 7 nucleotides matching TRBD2. The CDR3 is 14 amino acids. Germline lookup yields CDR1 SGHAT and CDR2 FQNNGV. After removal of 5 bases from V and 7 bases from J, the junction contained 8 bases not matched to a gene. The CDR3: CASSPAQGGNEQFF. In DNA, the CDR3 is TGTGCCAGCAGCCCAGCGCAGGGAGGGAATGAGCAGTTCTTC.

This sequence joins TRBV28 and TRBJ1-1, with D tentatively TRBD1 (6 bases). Germline assignment: CDR1 MDHEN and CDR2 SYDVKM. The length of the CDR3 is 13 residues. With 7 bases removed from V and 4 bases from J, the gap between germline ends came to 13 bases. Here the CDR3 reads CASKRGGGTEAFF. For the CDR3, the DNA is TGTGCCAGCAAAAGGGGAGGGGGCACTGAAGCTTTCTTT.

The chain joins TRBV6-6 to TRBJ1-3, with TRBD1 identical over 7 bases. Unmatched junction bases numbered 9, after V lost 10 bases and J lost 0 bases. The length of the CDR3 is 15 residues. Germline V gene lookup returns CDR1 MNHNY and CDR2 SVGAGI (reference sequence). CDR3 nucleotide sequence: TGTGCCACTGTTACAGGGGCCTTCTCTGGAAACACCATATATTTT. Protein: CATVTGAFSGNTIYF.

J is TRBJ2-1 and V is TRBV5-5, with TRBD2 identical over 13 bases. CDR3 size: 17 residues. V was clipped by 2 bases and J by 1 base; unmatched bases: 3. Germline values: CDR1 SGHKS, CDR2 YYEKEE (reference sequence). The CDR3 region has the DNA TGTGCCAGCAGCTTACTAGCGGGAGGGAGGTCCTACAATGAGCAGTTCTTC. Translation: CASSLLAGGRSYNEQFF.

The chain combines TRBV28 with TRBJ1-2, with TRBD1 identical over 7 bases. This CDR3 has 13 amino acids. J gave up 6 bases and V 7 bases, and 8 bases lay outside the gene matches. Germline V gene lookup returns CDR1 MDHEN and CDR2 SYDVKM. CDR3 DNA: TGTGCCAGCACTCCGACAGGGCGGAATGGCTACACCTTC. It is translated as CASTPTGRNGYTF.

The chain has TRBV10-3 and TRBJ2-7, with D unclear. The germline V gene encodes CDR1 ENHRY and CDR2 SYGVKD. The CDR3 sequence is 12 residues long. V gave up 2 bases and J gave up 4 bases, with 6 bases separating them. The CDR3 coding sequence is TGTGCCATCAGTGAGACCCGGTACGAGCAGTACTTC. Its translation: CAISETRYEQYF.

The chain recombines TRBV15 with TRBJ2-1; the D gene is possibly TRBD2 (6 bases). V lost 0 bases to trimming and J lost 2 bases, with 17 bases between them. The germline gives CDR1 LNHNV, CDR2 YYDKDF (reference sequence). The CDR3 loop spans 18 amino acids. CDR3 amino acids: CATSRDRASGQTYNEQFF. CDR3 coding DNA: TGTGCCACCAGCAGAGATAGGGCAAGCGGGCAAACCTACAATGAGCAGTTCTTC. Based on the CDR3 plus reference TRBV15 and TRBJ2-1, the full variable domain is DAMVIQNPRYQVTQFGKPVTLSCSQTLNHNVMYWYQQKSSQAPKLLFHYYDKDFNNEADTPDNFQSRRPNTSFCFLDIRSPGLGDTAMYLCATSRDRASGQTYNEQFFGPGTRLTVL.

This chain joins TRBV6-5 and TRBJ2-1; 10 bases line up with TRBD1. Germline V lookup: CDR1 MNHEY, CDR2 SVGAGI. The CDR3 consists of 15 residues. V shed 2 bases, J shed 7 bases, and the junction held 5 bases outside the gene matches. This CDR3 is CASSYGDRGRNEQFF. The CDR3 DNA reads TGTGCCAGCAGTTACGGGGACAGGGGACGAAATGAGCAGTTCTTC.

The CDR3 region has the DNA TGTGCCAGCAGATTGACTAGCGGAGAATACGAGCAGTACTTC. Protein product: CASRLTSGEYEQYF. The rearrangement uses TRBV3-1 (or the pseudogene TRBV3-2) and TRBJ2-7, with 9 bases fitting TRBD2. CDR3 length: 14 residues. Germline V CDR1 and CDR2: LGHDT, YNNKEL (reference sequence). J gave up 4 bases and V 6 bases, and 7 bases lay outside the gene matches.

The CDR3 DNA reads as TGTGCCAGCAGTTCGGGACAGGGGGCAATCGGGGCCAACGTCCTGACTTTC. As protein: CASSSGQGAIGANVLTF. The chain uses TRBV28 and TRBJ2-6; 12 bases are shared with TRBD1. With V trimmed by 4 bases and J by 4 bases, 5 bases remained unmatched. In germline, CDR1 is MDHEN, CDR2 SYDVKM. The CDR3 runs 17 residues. The full variable domain, with the rest looked up from reference TRBV28 and TRBJ2-6, is DVKVTQSSRYLVKRTGEKVFLECVQDMDHENMFWYRQDPGLGLRLIYFSYDVKMKEKGDIPEGYSVSREKKERFSLILESASTNQTSMYLCASSSGQGAIGANVLTFGAGSRLTVL.

This clone was detected a few times. The chain links TRBV3-1 (or the pseudogene TRBV3-2) to TRBJ1-1; 10 positions match TRBD1. The CDR3 extends over 15 amino acids. J was trimmed by 1 base and V by 6 bases; bases with no gene match: 5. Germline V gene data show CDR1 as LGHDT and CDR2 as YNNKEL (reference sequence). The CDR3 here is CASRTGGAKNTEAFF. CDR3 coding DNA: TGTGCCAGCAGGACAGGGGGCGCAAAGAACACTGAAGCTTTCTTT.

The V and J genes are TRBV28 and TRBJ1-1; 7 bases fit TRBD1. CDR1 and CDR2 from the germline V gene are MDHEN and SYDVKM. The CDR3 runs 16 residues. The trim removed 4 bases at V and 3 bases at J, leaving 11 bases unmatched. CDR3 nucleotide sequence: TGTGCCAGCAGTTCAGTCGGGCAGGGGGTGGACACTGAAGCTTTCTTT. It translates to CASSSVGQGVDTEAFF.

The chain is built from TRBV2 and TRBJ2-1; the D is unclear. This CDR3 has 13 residues. Trimming pared 7 bases from V and 7 bases from J, leaving 14 bases between. Per germline, CDR1 SNHLY and CDR2 FYNNEI. CDR3 sequence (DNA): TGTGCCAGCACCCCCTGGCAGAGGAATGAGCAGTTCTTC. Translation gives CASTPWQRNEQFF.

The rearrangement uses TRBV19 and TRBJ1-1; no clear D gene. The CDR3 has 14 amino acids. Trimming took off 3 bases at V and 1 base at J, with 9 bases between the two ends. Germline CDR1 LNHDA, CDR2 SQIVND (reference sequence). For the CDR3, the DNA is TGTGCCAGTAGTATTGGGCAGTGGAACACTGAAGCTTTCTTT. Its protein product is CASSIGQWNTEAFF.

The chain couples TRBV28 to TRBJ1-5; TRBD1 is a possible D gene (5 bases). Germline CDR1 and CDR2: MDHEN and SYDVKM. The CDR3 is 15 amino acids. V was pared by 4 bases and J by 8 bases, with 18 bases between. CDR3 nucleotides: TGTGCCAGCAGTTCCCTACCAGGGTCTTTCGAGCCCCAGCATTTT. Encoded protein: CASSSLPGSFEPQHF.

The chain recombines TRBV27 with TRBJ2-6, with 9 nucleotides matching TRBD1. CDR1 is MNHEY, CDR2 SMNVEV, per germline (reference sequence). Germline trimming cut 6 bases from V and 3 bases from J; bases unmatched to any gene: 9. The CDR3 length is 17 residues. CDR3 sequence (DNA): TGTGCCAGCAGGCCGGGACAGGGCTTTGTTGGGGCCAACGTCCTGACTTTC. Protein sequence: CASRPGQGFVGANVLTF. The variable domain in full, completed from reference TRBV27 and TRBJ2-6, reads EAQVTQNPRYLITVTGKKLTVTCSQNMNHEYMSWYRQDPGLGLRQIYYSMNVEVTDKGDVPEGYKVSRKEKRNFPLILESPSPNQTSLYFCASRPGQGFVGANVLTFGAGSRLTVL.

This chain uses TRBV28 with TRBJ2-7; 10 bases agree with TRBD2. Germline V gene sequence: CDR1 MDHEN, CDR2 SYDVKM. V lost 8 bases to trimming and J lost 2 bases; unmatched junction nucleotides: 9. The CDR3 has 15 amino acids. CDR3 protein: CASLLAGASTYEQYF. The CDR3 DNA reads as TGTGCCAGCCTTCTAGCGGGAGCCTCCACCTACGAGCAGTACTTC.

The CDR3 reads CASSQGQGAQPQHF. CDR3 bases: TGTGCCAGCAGCCAGGGACAGGGCGCTCAGCCCCAGCATTTT. The chain is built from TRBV7-6 and TRBJ1-5; 9 nucleotides align to TRBD1. The CDR3 sequence is 14 residues long. Germline lookup yields CDR1 SGHVS and CDR2 FNYEAQ. V lost 5 bases to trimming and J lost 6 bases; unmatched junction nucleotides: 5.

The rearrangement links TRBV27 to TRBJ2-3; no clear D gene. The CDR3 covers 13 residues. In germline, CDR1 is MNHEY, CDR2 SMNVEV (reference sequence). Deletions cut 5 bases from V and 5 bases from J, with 11 bases between. The CDR3 DNA reads as TGTGCCAGCAGTCTCGAAAGGAGAGATACGCAGTATTTT. It specifies CASSLERRDTQYF.

The chain combines TRBV28 with TRBJ1-2, with 7 bases that match TRBD1. CDR3 length: 14 residues. The trim removed 8 bases at V and 6 bases at J, leaving 12 bases unmatched. Looked up from germline, CDR1 is MDHEN and CDR2 is SYDVKM. The CDR3 DNA sequence: TGTGCCAGCGGGAGAACCAGACAGGGCCATGGCTACACCTTC. Its translation is CASGRTRQGHGYTF.

The chain recombines TRBV5-1 with TRBJ2-3, with 7 bases that match TRBD2. Germline V gene lookup returns CDR1 SGHRS and CDR2 YFSETQ. This CDR3 has 15 amino acids. The V gene end was trimmed by 2 bases and the J gene end by 0 bases; junction bases not matched to a gene: 3. CDR3 sequence (DNA): TGCGCCAGCAGCTTAGCGGGATCTAGCACAGATACGCAGTATTTT. Its translation is CASSLAGSSTDTQYF.

The rearrangement uses TRBV24-1 and TRBJ1-5, with 8 nucleotides matching TRBD1. Trimming took 7 bases from V and 5 from J; bases not matched to a gene: 6. Germline V gene sequence: CDR1 KGHDR, CDR2 SFDVKD. The CDR3 is made up of 14 amino acids. The CDR3 sequence: CATSGAGGDQPQHF. The CDR3 coding sequence is TGTGCCACCAGCGGGGCAGGGGGCGATCAGCCCCAGCATTTT.

This sequence joins TRBV4-1 and TRBJ1-2; TRBD1 matches 9 bases. There are 18 residues in the CDR3. Germline V lookup: CDR1 MGHRA, CDR2 YSYEKL. V shed 0 bases and J 2 bases; nucleotides not matched to a gene: 10. The CDR3: CASSQDPEGQGSNYGYTF. CDR3 nucleotide sequence: TGCGCCAGCAGCCAAGATCCGGAGGGACAGGGATCGAACTATGGCTACACCTTC.

This chain uses TRBV5-1 with TRBJ1-1; perhaps TRBD1 as D (5 bases). V was trimmed by 2 bases and J by 3 bases, leaving 11 bases between them. CDR3 length equals 14 residues. The V gene's germline CDR1 is SGHRS and CDR2 YFSETQ. The CDR3 DNA is TGCGCCAGCAGCTTTGGGGGGTCGGACACTGAAGCTTTCTTT. Its translation is CASSFGGSDTEAFF.

The V and J genes are TRBV28 and TRBJ2-1; no firm D call. Deletions cut 11 bases from V and 3 bases from J, with 11 bases between. The CDR3 loop spans 12 amino acids. The V gene's germline CDR1 is MDHEN and CDR2 SYDVKM. The CDR3 DNA follows: TGTGCCGCCACCGACAACTACAATGAGCAGTTCTTC. Residues: CAATDNYNEQFF.

The V and J genes are TRBV15 and TRBJ2-2; 8 nucleotides match TRBD1. The CDR3 runs 16 residues. Germline CDR1 is LNHNV and CDR2 is YYDKDF (reference sequence). The trim removed 0 bases at V and 4 bases at J, leaving 4 bases unmatched. The CDR3 loop reads CATSRDRQGTTGELFF. In DNA, the CDR3 is TGTGCCACCAGCAGAGATAGACAGGGGACCACCGGGGAGCTGTTTTTT.

The chain uses TRBV19 and TRBJ2-2; 8 bases fit TRBD1. The CDR3 spans 14 residues. Trimming at V came to 4 bases and at J to 7 bases, leaving 5 bases not matched to a gene. Germline-derived CDR1 and CDR2 are LNHDA and SQIVND (reference sequence). CDR3 in amino acids: CASSRQGTNGELFF. The CDR3 DNA follows: TGTGCCAGTAGTAGACAGGGGACGAACGGGGAGCTGTTTTTT.

The V and J genes are TRBV7-2 and TRBJ2-7, with 7 nucleotides matching TRBD1. The V segment lost 5 bases and the J segment 3 bases; nucleotides outside the gene matches: 7. This CDR3 spans 14 amino acids. Looked up from germline, CDR1 is SGHTA and CDR2 is FQGNSA. The DNA of the CDR3 is TGTGCCAGCAGCCCCAGACAGGGATTCTACGAGCAGTACTTC. Encoded protein: CASSPRQGFYEQYF.

The chain joins TRBV5-6 to TRBJ1-2; D not certain. CDR1 and CDR2 from the germline V gene are SGHDT and YYEEEE. Between the trimmed V and J ends, which lost 4 bases and 4 bases, there was a span of 17 bases. This CDR3 has 15 amino acids. The CDR3 reads CASSPPSAPGYGYTF. In nucleotides, the CDR3 is TGTGCCAGCAGCCCACCCTCCGCTCCCGGCTATGGCTACACCTTC.